This T cell receptor beta chain was identified in a study of technical replicates of blood from a handful of donors. This clone has only one observation. The germline gives CDR1 MNHEY, CDR2 SVGAGI. J gave up 4 bases and V 0 bases, and 3 bases lay outside the gene matches. CDR3 size: 16 residues. Assay used: immunoSEQ multiplex PCR; TCRdb lists only in-frame clones, some missing. The sample lists 55,000 to 75,000 clones, roughly 90% occurring once. This clonotype was sampled from a human donor in good health. Specimen: T cells isolated from PBMCs. This chain links TRBV6-5 with TRBJ1-4, with TRBD1 identical over 9 bases. The CDR3 region has the DNA TGTGCCAGCAGTTACTCGGTGGGACAGGGTAATGAAAAACTGTTTTTT. This translates into CASSYSVGQGNEKLFF.